This is a list of T cell receptor beta chains from one sample in a study of early T cells in non-severe SARS-CoV-2 infection. From the 5' RACE reads, TCRdb called clonotypes with MiXCR, one entry per CDR3 protein. The repertoire holds 75,000 to 90,000 distinct CDR3 sequences, 5.5% to 7.5% seen once, with 6.5% to 9% in the top ten. Sequenced: whole blood. The receptor set was obtained from an adult who was a healthcare worker with PCR-confirmed SARS-CoV-2 infection or an uninfected control (not recorded which). Each CDR3 is given with its conserved first and last residue. Fields, in order: V gene, D gene, clone size, J gene, CDR3 DNA, CDR3 protein. D genes are given only for firm matches. Part of the rows lack a size; the others show once, few, many or a class for expanded clones.

v_call: TRBV11-2
d_call: -
clone_size: -
j_call: TRBJ1-1
cdr3_nt: TGTGCCAGCAGCTCGGATACAGGGCCGAACACTGAAGCTTTCTTT
cdr3_aa: CASSSDTGPNTEAFF

v_call: TRBV4-3
d_call: -
clone_size: -
j_call: TRBJ1-1
cdr3_nt: TGCGCCAGCAGCCCGGTTGGGGGGCTCTCTGAAGCTTTCTTT
cdr3_aa: CASSPVGGLSEAFF

v_call: TRBV2
d_call: -
clone_size: few
j_call: TRBJ2-7
cdr3_nt: TGTGCCAGCATTCAAGGTTTCTACGAGCAGTACTTC
cdr3_aa: CASIQGFYEQYF

v_call: TRBV6-6
d_call: -
clone_size: -
j_call: TRBJ2-3
cdr3_nt: TGTGCCAGCAGTTACGGCTCGGCCACTAGCACAGATACGCAGTATTTT
cdr3_aa: CASSYGSATSTDTQYF

v_call: TRBV20-1
d_call: -
clone_size: few
j_call: TRBJ2-3
cdr3_nt: TGCAGTGCTAGAAGGGGGTCTAGCTTCGGGGATACGCAGTATTTT
cdr3_aa: CSARRGSSFGDTQYF

v_call: TRBV29-1
d_call: -
clone_size: few
j_call: TRBJ2-7
cdr3_nt: TGCAGCGTTGAAGTTTCGACCGTATCCTACGAGCAGTACTTC
cdr3_aa: CSVEVSTVSYEQYF

v_call: TRBV20-1
d_call: TRBD1
clone_size: -
j_call: TRBJ1-6
cdr3_nt: TGCAGTGCTGGGGACAGGGTGAATAATTCACCCCTCCACTTT
cdr3_aa: CSAGDRVNNSPLHF

v_call: TRBV6-6
d_call: -
clone_size: many
j_call: TRBJ1-1
cdr3_nt: TGTGCCAGCATTAACCTGCTCGGTCGTTCGGGTGAAGCTTTCTTT
cdr3_aa: CASINLLGRSGEAFF

v_call: TRBV30
d_call: TRBD1
clone_size: -
j_call: TRBJ2-5
cdr3_nt: TGTGCCTGGAGTGCAGGGGGCCAAGAGACCCAGTACTTC
cdr3_aa: CAWSAGGQETQYF

v_call: TRBV5-4
d_call: -
clone_size: few
j_call: TRBJ1-2
cdr3_nt: TGTGCCAGCAGCTTGGCCGGGAGAGGAGCTAACTATGGCTACACCTTC
cdr3_aa: CASSLAGRGANYGYTF

v_call: TRBV10-3
d_call: -
clone_size: few
j_call: TRBJ1-5
cdr3_nt: TGTGCCATCAGTGAGTCCCATCAAGGGCCCCTCAATCAGCCCCAGCATTTT
cdr3_aa: CAISESHQGPLNQPQHF

v_call: TRBV4-3
d_call: -
clone_size: -
j_call: TRBJ1-3
cdr3_nt: TGCGCCAGCAGGCTTCAGGTCGGCTCTGGAAACACCATATATTTT
cdr3_aa: CASRLQVGSGNTIYF

v_call: TRBV7-9
d_call: TRBD1
clone_size: -
j_call: TRBJ1-2
cdr3_nt: TGTGCCAGCAGCTACTGGGACAGTAACTATGGCTACACCTTC
cdr3_aa: CASSYWDSNYGYTF

v_call: TRBV29-1
d_call: TRBD2
clone_size: many
j_call: TRBJ2-7
cdr3_nt: TGCAGCGTTTACATCGGCGGGAGCGACTACGAGCAGTACTTC
cdr3_aa: CSVYIGGSDYEQYF

v_call: TRBV7-8
d_call: TRBD2
clone_size: few
j_call: TRBJ2-3
cdr3_nt: TGTGCCAGCAGCCTACGACTAGCGCCATACACAGATACGCAGTATTTT
cdr3_aa: CASSLRLAPYTDTQYF

v_call: TRBV12-3/TRBV12-4
d_call: TRBD2
clone_size: few
j_call: TRBJ2-1
cdr3_nt: TGTGCCAGCAGTCCCCGTGGCGGGAGGGACAATGAGCAGTTCTTC
cdr3_aa: CASSPRGGRDNEQFF

v_call: TRBV7-9
d_call: TRBD2
clone_size: few
j_call: TRBJ2-1
cdr3_nt: TGTGCCAGCAGCTTAGACGGGGCAACCCCGGGGGGGCAGTTCTTC
cdr3_aa: CASSLDGATPGGQFF